The following is a T cell receptor (beta chain) sequence with its context. As yet, its antigen is unknown. This CDR3 comprises 16 residues. Germline CDR1 SGDLS, CDR2 YYNGEE. The trim removed 0 bases at V and 4 bases at J, leaving 2 bases unmatched. This specimen comes from a study of PD-1 blockade in classical Hodgkin lymphoma. Findings and caveats of the study: Nothing has yet pinned down what causes the repertoire differences, possibly disease activity or prior therapy. Compared with baseline, CD4+ but not CD8+ TCR diversity had risen significantly by C4D1.

Documented time point: cycle 4 day 1 (C4D1), after 6 weeks of nivolumab. Brentuximab vedotin exposure varied among the patients, all of whom had relapsed after autologous stem cell transplantation. Best responses were complete response, partial response or progressive disease. The data were produced by immunoSEQ multiplex PCR, yet TCRdb's version contains in-frame clones alone and is incomplete. The sample has roughly 20,000 clones, around 80% seen once. This chain links TRBV9 with TRBJ2-7; 15 bases map to TRBD2. Sequences were derived from peripheral blood mononuclear cells (PBMCs), sampled before the fourth cycle of nivolumab. This TCR derives from a human donor with classical Hodgkin lymphoma. The CDR3 DNA is TGTGCCAGCAGCGTAGCCGGGACTAGCGGGAGGTACGAGCAGTACTTC. Its protein product is CASSVAGTSGRYEQYF.